This T cell receptor (beta chain) was recovered during a study of blood T cell repertoires in COVID-19. Unmatched junction bases numbered 7, after V lost 4 bases and J lost 4 bases. The CDR3 length is 14 residues. The germline gives CDR1 SGHRS, CDR2 YFSETQ. This clone was counted many times. Recovered Cohort 3 donors showed two negative PCRs, clearance, or symptom resolution. Under the authors' procedure: Quantification of nucleated cells was approximated via reference gene primer amplification. The assay was immunoSEQ multiplex PCR, and TCRdb's table has in-frame clones only and misses some. The V and J calls and clone size come from that table; D and trimming were worked out from the DNA. The table records about 230,000 clones, just over 85% of them present only once.

The TCR originated in a man aged 18 to 29 who had recovered from COVID-19. Sequences were obtained from PBMCs or T cells enriched from blood (not recorded which). The chain employs TRBV5-1 and TRBJ1-1; 7 positions agree with TRBD1. CDR3: CASSDTGATTEAFF. The CDR3 bases are TGCGCCAGCAGCGACACAGGGGCTACCACTGAAGCTTTCTTT.